Listed below are T cell receptor beta chains from one sample, sequenced in a study of CD8 T cells in Susac syndrome. TCRdb used MiXCR to reprocess the immunoSEQ multiplex PCR reads, holding one entry per CDR3 protein. The sample includes 150,000 to 200,000 distinct CDR3 sequences, roughly 96% of them seen just once. Material: CD4+ T cells from PBMCs. The receptors shown here come from a human donor with multiple sclerosis. The conserved cysteine and the conserved F or W are not part of the CDR3 here. Some rows have no size entry. The others give once, few or many, or a class for an expanded clone.

clone_size j_call v_call cdr3_aa
- TRBJ2-7 TRBV18 ASSPQQGDYEQY
- TRBJ1-1 TRBV20-1 SATGTTGAF
once TRBJ1-2 TRBV20-1 SARTENYGYT
- TRBJ2-7 TRBV9 ASSASALSYEQY
- TRBJ2-5 TRBV12-3/TRBV12-4 ASSRETYQETQY
few TRBJ2-1 TRBV2 ASRAYNEQF
few TRBJ1-1 TRBV30 AWSRGGLTEAF
- TRBJ1-2 TRBV29-1 SVEAGNRGGYGYT
- TRBJ1-5 TRBV30 AWRRQNSNQPQH
- TRBJ2-4 TRBV3-1 ASSQGSPPTWN
- TRBJ2-1 TRBV9 ASSAPGLATYNEQF
- TRBJ2-2 TRBV27 ARCGELF
- TRBJ2-7 TRBV13 ASSSVWTSDYEQY
- TRBJ1-2 TRBV3-1 ASSQDRRERNGYT
once TRBJ2-1 TRBV30 AWSRGLVEQF
- TRBJ2-1 TRBV7-9 ASTLGTSRVRQF
- TRBJ1-4 TRBV20-1 SARGLGIDEKLF